This record covers a single TCR beta chain. The data belong to a study of T cell changes during pregnancy in multiple sclerosis. The table came from immunoSEQ multiplex PCR; TCRdb's copy has only in-frame clones and leaves some out. Seen here are tens of thousands of clones, roughly 92% observed once, and the top ten hold under 2%. The V gene lost 1 base and the J gene lost 2 bases, with 14 bases spanning the gap. This CDR3 is 17 amino acids long. The germline V gene has CDR1 SEHNR and CDR2 FQNEAQ (reference sequence). The sequence derives from a female donor in good health, enrolled as a control in a pregnancy study. The rearrangement uses TRBV7-9 and TRBJ1-4, with a weak D call TRBD1 (5 bases). This specimen was peripheral blood, taken in the third trimester of pregnancy. CDR3 bases: TGTGCCAGCAGCTTAGTGGGGGGAGGTTTCACTAATGAAAAACTGTTTTTT. Protein: CASSLVGGGFTNEKLFF.